One sample yielded the 9 T cell receptor beta chains listed below, sequenced in a study of blood T cell repertoires in COVID-19. Assay: immunoSEQ multiplex PCR; the TCRdb copy retains only in-frame clones and omits some. This table holds 250,000 to 300,000 clones, about 86% found once. The sequenced material came from peripheral blood. The receptors were sampled from an elderly man with acute or convalescent COVID-19.

This sequence joins TRBV27 and TRBJ2-7, with a weak D call TRBD2 (6 bases). CDR1 is MNHEY and CDR2 is SMNVEV in the germline V gene (reference sequence). This CDR3 has 14 residues. V was trimmed by 8 bases and J by 4 bases, leaving 18 bases between them. The CDR3 protein is CASSRGVGRYEQYF. CDR3 sequence (DNA): TGTGCCAGCTCTAGGGGAGTAGGGAGGTACGAGCAGTACTTC.

The chain links TRBV28 to TRBJ1-5, with 7 bases identical to TRBD1. The CDR3 is 13 amino acids. Germline-derived CDR1 and CDR2 are MDHEN and SYDVKM. J gave up 6 bases and V 6 bases, and 5 bases lay outside the gene matches. The CDR3 DNA reads TGTGCCAGCAGGCAGACAGGGACTCAGCCCCAGCATTTT. Its translation is CASRQTGTQPQHF.

This chain links TRBV19 with TRBJ2-7; 7 positions agree with TRBD2. J gave up 3 bases and V 2 bases, and 7 bases lay outside the gene matches. Looked up from germline, CDR1 is LNHDA and CDR2 is SQIVND (reference sequence). The CDR3 contains 15 residues. CDR3 in DNA: TGTGCCAGTAGTATAAACCCTAGCGGAGTCTACGAGCAGTACTTC. Translated, it gives CASSINPSGVYEQYF. Looking up the rest from reference TRBV19 and TRBJ2-7 gives the full variable domain: DGGITQSPKYLFRKEGQNVTLSCEQNLNHDAMYWYRQDPGQGLRLIYYSQIVNDFQKGDIAEGYSVSREKKESFPLTVTSAQKNPTAFYLCASSINPSGVYEQYFGPGTRLTVT.

The rearrangement uses TRBV3-1 (or the pseudogene TRBV3-2) and TRBJ1-1; no clear D. CDR1 and CDR2 (germline): LGHDT, YNNKEL (reference sequence). Deletions cut 2 bases from V and 8 bases from J, with 6 bases between. This CDR3 contains 11 residues. The CDR3 DNA reads TGTGCCAGCAGCCAATCACAGGAAGCTTTCTTT. Protein product: CASSQSQEAFF.

The chain recombines TRBV5-3 with TRBJ2-1; 11 bases match TRBD2. TRBV5-3 is labeled an ORF, and its function is uncertain. V gave up 4 bases and J gave up 1 base; unmatched junction bases: 4. The CDR3 has 16 residues. CDR3 nucleotide sequence: TGTGCCAGAAGCCCGACTAGCGGGAATTCCTACAATGAGCAGTTCTTC. Its protein product is CARSPTSGNSYNEQFF.

J is TRBJ2-2 and V is TRBV15; D is unresolved. This CDR3 contains 13 residues. V was cut by 4 bases and J by 4 bases, with 7 bases left in between. Germline lookup yields CDR1 LNHNV and CDR2 YYDKDF (reference sequence). The CDR3, as DNA: TGTGCCACCAGCATTACTCTCACCGGGGAGCTGTTTTTT. It specifies CATSITLTGELFF.

The J gene is TRBJ2-1, the V gene TRBV27; the D gene is possibly TRBD2 (5 bases). Germline CDR1 MNHEY, CDR2 SMNVEV (reference sequence). Trimming took off 3 bases at V and 5 bases at J, with 8 bases between the two ends. The CDR3 spans 13 residues. CDR3 residues: CASSFDYHNEQFF. The CDR3 DNA follows: TGTGCCAGCAGTTTCGACTATCACAATGAGCAGTTCTTC.

This clone showed up just a few times. This sequence joins TRBV29-1 and TRBJ1-2; 10 bases are shared with TRBD1. The CDR3 sequence is 13 residues long. V lost 3 bases and J lost 7; bases outside the gene matches: 5. Germline CDR1 reads SQVTM; CDR2 reads ANQGSEA. The CDR3 sequence: CSVESGQGSGYTF. CDR3 nucleotide sequence: TGCAGCGTTGAGTCGGGACAGGGGTCTGGCTACACCTTC. The complete variable domain, with remaining parts taken from reference TRBV29-1 and TRBJ1-2, reads SAVISQKPSRDICQRGTSLTIQCQVDSQVTMMFWYRQQPGQSLTLIATANQGSEATYESGFVIDKFPISRPNLTFSTLTVSNMSPEDSSIYLCSVESGQGSGYTFGSGTRLTVV.

The chain employs TRBV5-1 and TRBJ2-2; 13 bases map to TRBD2. The germline V gene has CDR1 SGHRS and CDR2 YFSETQ. The CDR3 length is 17 residues. J gave up 0 bases and V 2 bases, and 1 base lay outside the gene matches. The CDR3 sequence: CASSFTSGGANTGELFF. The CDR3 DNA sequence: TGCGCCAGCAGCTTCACTAGCGGGGGGGCGAACACCGGGGAGCTGTTTTTT.